This TCR beta chain was profiled in a study of blood T cell repertoires in COVID-19. About the research overall: The United States, Italy and Spain provided the acute and convalescent COVID-19 samples.

As handled by the study authors: How many nucleated cells were present was estimated from reference gene primer amplification. Clones were sequenced by immunoSEQ multiplex PCR, and TCRdb holds only the in-frame ones, with some missing. For V, J and clone size, that table is used; D and trimming come from the DNA. The profile shows about 190,000 clones, around nine tenths of them singletons. V lost 7 bases, J lost 1 base, and 4 bases stayed unmatched. This CDR3 has 14 residues. Germline CDR1 SNHLY, CDR2 FYNNEI. This receptor was taken from a young man with acute or convalescent COVID-19. The rearrangement uses TRBV2 and TRBJ1-1; 9 bases align to TRBD1. The source material was peripheral blood. In DNA form, the CDR3 reads TGTGCCAGCATCAGGACAGGGGCGAACACTGAAGCTTTCTTT. Translated: CASIRTGANTEAFF. The variable domain in full, with the rest retrieved from reference TRBV2 and TRBJ1-1, is EPEVTQTPSHQVTQMGQEVILRCVPISNHLYFYWYRQILGQKVEFLVSFYNNEISEKSEIFDDQFSVERPDGSNFTLKIRSTKLEDSAMYFCASIRTGANTEAFFGQGTRLTVV.